This T cell receptor (beta chain) was recorded in a study of cytomegalovirus exposure and HLA in healthy donors. PCR used 60 Vbeta primers and 13 Jbeta primers. Clones were read by immunoSEQ multiplex PCR, and TCRdb kept only the in-frame ones, dropping some. The data show 95,000 to 100,000 clones, with less than 85% seen just once and about 20% held by the top ten. J lost 2 bases, V lost 6 bases, and 5 bases had no gene match. Germline CDR1 and CDR2: MNHNS and SASEGT. The CDR3 is 15 residues long. V usage is TRBV6-1 and J usage is TRBJ2-7, with 12 bases identical to TRBD2. The TCR was taken from a woman aged 60 to 75 in good health and CMV-seropositive. Input material: PBMCs. The CDR3 DNA sequence: TGTGCCAGCAGCACCGGACTAGCGGGAACCTACGAGCAGTACTTC. Amino acids: CASSTGLAGTYEQYF.